This passage covers 6 T cell receptor beta chains from one sample sequenced in a study of shared clonotypes between healthy human individuals (dated by TCRdb to between 2020 and 2021). Libraries came from the immunoSEQ multiplex PCR assay. TCRdb took this table from immuneACCESS and kept in-frame rearrangements with V and J called. Such tables lack part of the clones; where checked against another copy, unresolved V genes explain under half of the gap, and the rest is unexplained. The sample yields some 1 million clones; about 77% were counted once. The top ten clonotypes cover approximately 1.5% of the sample. Sequenced input: memory CD4+ T cells sorted from blood. Per the publication, the cell subset or site label means: CD45RA-negative fraction. All receptors derive from a man between 18 and 35 years old in good health.

V is TRBV6-5 and J is TRBJ2-2, with a weak D call TRBD1 (6 bases). The V end was cut by 4 bases, the J end by 3 bases, with 12 bases between. The CDR3 totals 15 residues. Germline V gene data show CDR1 as MNHEY and CDR2 as SVGAGI. CDR3 nucleotide sequence: TGTGCCAGCAGTTCAGGGGTGGGGGACACCGGGGAGCTGTTTTTT. Its protein product is CASSSGVGDTGELFF.

This clone has a handful of counts. This chain connects TRBV6-5 to TRBJ1-2; 9 bases map to TRBD1. The CDR3 extends over 15 amino acids. J was trimmed by 6 bases and V by 4 bases; bases with no gene match: 9. The germline V gene encodes CDR1 MNHEY and CDR2 SVGAGI. The DNA of the CDR3 is TGTGCCAGCAGTTCACCGGGACAGGGTTTTGATGGCTACACCTTC. Translated: CASSSPGQGFDGYTF.

Points on this clone: Other DNA sequences of this sample code for an identical CDR3. The chain combines TRBV5-1 with TRBJ1-3; D possibly corresponds to TRBD1 (5 bases). CDR1 SGHRS and CDR2 YFSETQ come from the germline V gene. The CDR3 length is 15 residues. Trimming took 0 bases from V and 0 from J, leaving 7 bases between them. The CDR3 reads CASSLGGNSGNTIYF. In nucleotides, the CDR3 is TGCGCCAGCAGCTTGGGGGGGAACTCTGGAAACACCATATATTTT.

J is TRBJ2-3 and V is TRBV29-1; the D gene is possibly TRBD1 (6 bases). CDR1 is SQVTM, CDR2 ANQGSEA, per germline. The CDR3 is made up of 14 amino acids. The V end was cut by 4 bases, the J end by 4 bases, with 15 bases between. The CDR3 reads CSVGDIGRADTQYF. The CDR3 DNA follows: TGCAGCGTTGGGGACATTGGGCGGGCAGATACGCAGTATTTT.

This chain connects TRBV5-6 to TRBJ2-5; D possibly corresponds to TRBD2 (6 bases). The J call is doubtful: the DNA matches TRBJ2-7 better. CDR1 is SGHDT and CDR2 is YYEEEE in the germline V gene. This CDR3 has 14 residues. The CDR3 region is CASSVGTVTYEQYF. In DNA form, the CDR3 reads TGTGCCAGCAGCGTGGGGACTGTTACCTACGAGCAGTACTTC.

This sequence joins TRBV5-4 and TRBJ2-5; 12 bases are shared with TRBD2. Germline CDR1 and CDR2: SGHNT and YYREEE (reference sequence). Trimming took 5 bases from V and 5 from J; bases not matched to a gene: 7. The CDR3 consists of 15 residues. CDR3 protein: CASSSPSGGGETQYF. CDR3 DNA sequence: TGTGCCAGCAGTTCTCCTAGCGGGGGGGGTGAGACCCAGTACTTC.